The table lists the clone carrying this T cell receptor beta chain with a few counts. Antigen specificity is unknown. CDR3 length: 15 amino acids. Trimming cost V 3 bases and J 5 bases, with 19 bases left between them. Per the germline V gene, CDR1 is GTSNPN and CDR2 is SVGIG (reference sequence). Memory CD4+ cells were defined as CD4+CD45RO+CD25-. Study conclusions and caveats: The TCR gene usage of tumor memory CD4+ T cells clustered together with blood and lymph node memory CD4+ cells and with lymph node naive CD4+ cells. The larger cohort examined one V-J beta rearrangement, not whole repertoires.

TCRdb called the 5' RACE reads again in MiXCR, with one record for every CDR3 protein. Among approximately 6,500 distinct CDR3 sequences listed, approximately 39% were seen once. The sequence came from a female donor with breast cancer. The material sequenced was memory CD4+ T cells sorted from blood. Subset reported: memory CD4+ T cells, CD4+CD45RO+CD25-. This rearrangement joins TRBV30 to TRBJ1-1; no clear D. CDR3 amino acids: CAWSPKWVNYTEAFF. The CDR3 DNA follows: TGTGCCTGGAGCCCCAAGTGGGTTAATTATACTGAAGCTTTCTTT.